The clone carrying this T cell receptor beta chain was seen a single time. Its antigen remains unknown. PCR was performed using 60 Vbeta and 13 Jbeta primers. Libraries were prepared by immunoSEQ multiplex PCR; TCRdb keeps only in-frame clonotypes and omits some of them. The table includes roughly 100,000 clones, about 16% detected once. Samples came from healthy bone marrow donors. Trimming stripped 4 bases from V and 1 base from J, with 8 bases between. This CDR3 is 13 amino acids long. Germline V gives CDR1 SGHNT, CDR2 YYREEE (reference sequence). The record originates from a study of cytomegalovirus exposure and HLA in healthy donors. Study conclusions and caveats: In an earlier analysis, about 87% or about 30%: the productive usage of most TCR beta V segments.

The source is a female donor in good health and CMV-seronegative. Sequences were obtained from PBMCs. This chain joins TRBV5-4 and TRBJ1-1, with D possibly being TRBD1 (5 bases). CDR3 residues: CASSGGENTEAFF. CDR3 nucleotide sequence: TGTGCCAGCAGCGGGGGGGAGAACACTGAAGCTTTCTTT. The variable domain in full, with the rest retrieved from reference TRBV5-4 and TRBJ1-1, is ETGVTQSPTHLIKTRGQQVTLRCSSQSGHNTVSWYQQALGQGPQFIFQYYREEENGRGNFPPRFSGLQFPNYSSELNVNALELDDSALYLCASSGGENTEAFFGQGTRLTVV.